This is a list of T cell receptor beta chains from one sample in a study of cytomegalovirus exposure and HLA in healthy donors. TCRdb's copy holds only in-frame clones and misses some; the assay was immunoSEQ multiplex PCR. The table lists about 110,000 clones, approximately 70% of them singletons, with 4.5% to 5.5% in the top ten. The sequenced material came from PBMCs. The source of these receptors is a woman in her sixties or seventies in good health and CMV-seropositive. Both conserved end residues are part of each CDR3. D genes are given only for firm matches. Where a row states a size, it is once, few, many or the class of an expanded clone; other rows omit it.

D,V,J,size,CDR3,DNA
-,TRBV7-2,TRBJ2-5,once,CASSLSTGGGQETQYF,TGTGCCAGCAGCTTGTCGACAGGAGGAGGACAAGAGACCCAGTACTTC
-,TRBV10-3,TRBJ1-3,-,CAITGSSGNTIYF,TGTGCCATCACCGGGTCATCTGGAAACACCATATATTTT
-,TRBV15,TRBJ1-1,-,CSTSTEGGGTEAFF,TGTTCCACCAGCACAGAAGGGGGTGGCACTGAAGCTTTCTTT
-,TRBV7-2,TRBJ2-5,-,CASTLGIWETQYF,TGTGCCAGCACCCTGGGCATATGGGAGACCCAGTACTTC
-,TRBV10-3,TRBJ1-1,-,CAITPGTGLNTEAFF,TGTGCCATCACCCCGGGAACAGGGTTGAACACTGAAGCTTTCTTT
TRBD1,TRBV2,TRBJ1-1,few,CASRAPTGMNTEAFF,TGTGCCAGCAGGGCTCCGACAGGGATGAACACTGAAGCTTTCTTT
-,TRBV4-1,TRBJ2-1,-,CASSQDGKEGGYNEQFF,TGCGCCAGCAGCCAAGATGGGAAAGAGGGAGGCTACAATGAGCAGTTCTTC
-,TRBV5-1,TRBJ2-7,-,CASSNRDTAEQYF,TGCGCCAGCAGCAACCGGGACACGGCCGAGCAGTACTTC
TRBD1,TRBV5-1,TRBJ1-1,few,CASSDIELQGLTEAFF,TGCGCCAGCAGCGATATCGAGTTACAGGGGTTAACTGAAGCTTTCTTT
-,TRBV4-2,TRBJ2-2,-,CASSQVGAHGGELFF,TGTGCCAGCAGCCAAGTGGGGGCCCACGGCGGGGAGCTGTTTTTT
-,TRBV5-1,TRBJ2-1,-,CASFGERQQFF,TGCGCCAGCTTCGGGGAACGGCAGCAGTTCTTC
TRBD2,TRBV7-9,TRBJ2-1,few,CASSLEGILAGGTYNEQFF,TGTGCCAGCAGCTTAGAGGGGATACTAGCGGGGGGGACCTACAATGAGCAGTTCTTC
-,TRBV29-1,TRBJ1-2,few,CSVEQGYGYTF,TGCAGCGTCGAGCAGGGCTATGGCTACACCTTC
-,TRBV5-1,TRBJ2-2,-,CASSLQGYTGELFF,TGCGCCAGCAGCTTGCAGGGGTACACCGGGGAGCTGTTTTTT
-,TRBV19,TRBJ2-3,-,CASGTSDTQYF,TGTGCCAGTGGGACTTCAGATACGCAGTATTTT
-,TRBV30,TRBJ1-1,-,CAWAVAGWDTEAFF,TGTGCCTGGGCCGTGGCAGGGTGGGACACTGAAGCTTTCTTT
TRBD2,TRBV7-2,TRBJ2-1,-,CASSLDAGGVNEQFF,TGTGCCAGCAGCTTAGATGCGGGGGGCGTCAATGAGCAGTTCTTC
-,TRBV6-5,TRBJ1-1,-,CASSYQGTPNTEAFF,TGTGCCAGCAGTTACCAGGGGACACCGAACACTGAAGCTTTCTTT
TRBD1,TRBV29-1,TRBJ1-4,-,CSARTGGDEKLFF,TGCAGCGCCAGAACAGGGGGAGATGAAAAACTGTTTTTT
-,TRBV19,TRBJ2-1,-,CASSISSSDEQFF,TGTGCCAGTAGTATATCCTCTTCGGATGAGCAGTTCTTC
-,TRBV29-1,TRBJ2-3,-,CSVRRFTDTQYF,TGCAGCGTACGGCGGTTCACAGATACGCAGTATTTT
-,TRBV30,TRBJ2-7,-,CAWSSVTGRNEQYF,TGTGCCTGGAGCAGTGTGACAGGGAGGAACGAGCAGTACTTC
-,TRBV5-1,TRBJ2-4,once,CASSLTLQDIQYF,TGCGCCAGCAGCCTAACCTTGCAAGACATTCAGTACTTC
TRBD1,TRBV6-5,TRBJ1-1,-,CATASLPGQVSEAFF,TGTGCCACTGCATCGCTCCCGGGACAGGTTTCTGAAGCTTTCTTT
-,TRBV4-1,TRBJ2-2,-,CASSAGQNTGELFF,TGCGCCAGCAGTGCGGGGCAAAACACCGGGGAGCTGTTTTTT
TRBD1,TRBV5-1,TRBJ1-4,few,CASSSPDRGKTNEKLFF,TGCGCCAGCAGCTCGCCGGACAGGGGAAAGACTAATGAAAAACTGTTTTTT
-,TRBV6-5,TRBJ2-1,-,CASSSVSDEQFF,TGTGCCAGCAGCTCCGTAAGCGACGAGCAGTTCTTC
TRBD2,TRBV11-3,TRBJ2-3,few,CASSSRGGGDTQYF,TGTGCCAGCAGCTCGCGGGGGGGCGGGGATACGCAGTATTTT
TRBD2,TRBV11-2,TRBJ2-7,-,CASSLASGGTYEQYF,TGTGCCAGCAGCTTAGCTAGCGGGGGGACCTACGAGCAGTACTTC
TRBD1,TRBV6-6,TRBJ1-3,-,CASISGTGTGNTIYF,TGTGCCAGCATTTCGGGGACAGGTACTGGAAACACCATATATTTT
-,TRBV7-8,TRBJ1-3,-,CASSLVVSAGGNTIYF,TGTGCCAGCAGCTTAGTGGTGTCAGCGGGGGGAAACACCATATATTTT
TRBD1,TRBV6-1,TRBJ2-3,-,CASTPTGVGTDTQYF,TGTGCCAGCACTCCGACAGGGGTCGGCACAGATACGCAGTATTTT
TRBD1,TRBV10-3,TRBJ2-7,-,CAIRGGQDSYEQYF,TGTGCCATCAGAGGGGGACAGGACTCCTACGAGCAGTACTTC
TRBD2,TRBV7-2,TRBJ2-7,once,CASSPVAGGLLGEQYF,TGTGCCAGCAGCCCTGTAGCGGGGGGCCTCCTCGGCGAGCAGTACTTC
TRBD1,TRBV6-6,TRBJ1-1,few,CASSLTGGPVNTEAFF,TGTGCCAGCAGCCTTACAGGGGGCCCTGTGAACACTGAAGCTTTCTTT
-,TRBV6-6,TRBJ2-2,once,CASSYGTGTGELFF,TGTGCCAGCAGTTACGGAACAGGAACCGGGGAGCTGTTTTTT
-,TRBV30,TRBJ1-4,few,CAWTEVGRNEKLFF,TGTGCCTGGACCGAGGTAGGGAGAAATGAAAAACTGTTTTTT
TRBD1,TRBV29-1,TRBJ1-5,-,CSVKTGEGSNQPQHF,TGCAGCGTAAAGACAGGGGAAGGTAGCAATCAGCCCCAGCATTTT
TRBD2,TRBV2,TRBJ2-7,few,CASSELESGAAYEQYF,TGTGCCAGCAGTGAATTGGAGAGCGGGGCGGCATACGAGCAGTACTTC
-,TRBV19,TRBJ1-4,once,CASSTPRNEKLFF,TGTGCCAGTAGTACGCCGAGAAATGAAAAACTGTTTTTT